This TCR beta chain was obtained from a study of T-cell reconstitution after alpha-beta-depleted transplantation in children. V lost 1 base to trimming and J lost 3 bases, with 4 bases between them. CDR3 length: 11 amino acids. The germline gives CDR1 GTSNPN, CDR2 SVGIG (reference sequence). This clonotype was seen only a few times. Its target is unknown. Unique molecular identifiers were incorporated when the TCRbeta library was constructed. Each CDR3 protein gets one entry after TCRdb re-called the PCR reads with MiXCR. The repertoire holds about 580,000 distinct CDR3 sequences, 23% seen once, with 13% to 15% in the top ten. Study results and caveats: Newly produced T cells mostly accounted for T-cell counts and diversity one year post-transplant.

This specimen consisted of PBMCs, mostly from graft donor cells, obtained 360 days after TCRalphabeta/CD19-depleted stem cell transplant. This clonotype was sampled from a boy in the first two years of life who had a stem cell transplant for acute myeloid leukemia, so the T cells may come from the graft donor. The chain uses TRBV30 and TRBJ2-7, with D uncertain. The CDR3 region is CAWSEGYEQYF. CDR3 sequence (DNA): TGTGCCTGGAGTGAGGGCTACGAGCAGTACTTC.